This entry lists 23 T cell receptor beta chains sequenced from one sample in a study of shared clonotypes between healthy human individuals. Using immunoSEQ multiplex PCR, the repertoire was profiled, and TCRdb retains in-frame clones only, with some absent. The table has about 1.5 million clones, roughly 96% seen once; the top ten hold 1% to 1.5%. The specimen sequenced was naive CD4+ T cells sorted from blood. Stated subset: CD45RA+ positively selected. The receptors derive from a man under 40 in good health.

This clone showed up just once. V is TRBV28 and J is TRBJ2-2; 7 nucleotides align to TRBD2. V trimming: 2 bases; J trimming: 7 bases; junction bases outside the gene matches: 13. Germline V CDR1 and CDR2: MDHEN, SYDVKM. The CDR3 has 17 residues. The CDR3 spells CASSLVISGYSGGELFF. CDR3 DNA: TGTGCCAGCAGTTTAGTAATTAGCGGGTATTCTGGCGGGGAGCTGTTTTTT.

The chain carries TRBV28 and TRBJ2-3; 9 positions match TRBD2. The CDR3 has 16 residues. CDR1 and CDR2 from the germline V gene are MDHEN and SYDVKM. The J segment lost 1 base and the V segment lost 11 bases, leaving 13 bases of the junction unmatched. The CDR3 nucleotides read TGTGCCCTTGGCGGGAGGGCCAGTGTGCGCACAGATACGCAGTATTTT. As protein: CALGGRASVRTDTQYF.

J is TRBJ2-1 and V is TRBV6-6, with D tentatively TRBD1 (5 bases). The germline V gene encodes CDR1 MNHNY and CDR2 SVGAGI (reference sequence). This CDR3 is built from 12 residues. V lost 4 bases, J lost 10 bases, and 11 bases lay in between. This CDR3 is CASSFRGHEQFF. CDR3 nucleotides: TGTGCCAGCAGTTTCCGCGGACACGAGCAGTTCTTC.

The J gene is TRBJ1-2, the V gene TRBV6-5, with TRBD1 matching over 7 bases. CDR1 and CDR2 (germline): MNHEY, SVGAGI. Trimming took 1 base from V and 6 from J; bases not matched to a gene: 2. The CDR3 loop spans 13 amino acids. The CDR3 DNA is TGTGCCAGCAGTTACTTCACAGGGGATGGCTACACCTTC. It translates to CASSYFTGDGYTF.

CDR3 in amino acids: CASSLVTGEYREQFF. The CDR3 nucleotides read TGCGCCAGCAGCTTGGTAACAGGGGAGTATAGGGAGCAGTTCTTC. The rearrangement links TRBV5-1 to TRBJ2-1, with 7 bases aligning to TRBD1. The CDR3 is made up of 15 amino acids. CDR1 and CDR2 (germline): SGHRS, YFSETQ. V trimming: 0 bases; J trimming: 10 bases; junction bases outside the gene matches: 10.

The chain carries TRBV7-3 and TRBJ1-3; D unclear. The germline V gene has CDR1 SGHTA and CDR2 FQGTGA. The V and J ends lost 2 bases and 1 base respectively, with 6 bases between them. The CDR3 is made up of 14 amino acids. The CDR3 loop is CASSLQPSGNTIYF. CDR3 bases: TGTGCCAGCAGCTTACAACCTTCTGGAAACACCATATATTTT.

This clone was counted between two and nine times. Other DNA variants within this sample encode the same CDR3. The chain has TRBV9 and TRBJ2-2; TRBD2 matches 7 bases. J gave up 3 bases and V 2 bases, and 1 base lay outside the gene matches. Germline V gene data show CDR1 as SGDLS and CDR2 as YYNGEE. The CDR3 covers 14 residues. The chain's CDR3 is CASSVGRDTGELFF. The DNA for the CDR3 is TGTGCCAGCAGCGTGGGGAGGGACACCGGGGAGCTGTTTTTT.

On this clone itself: The same CDR3 can be traced to other DNA sequences in this sample. This chain joins TRBV7-9 and TRBJ2-5; 12 bases are a match to TRBD2. The CDR3 sequence is 15 residues long. Unmatched junction bases numbered 6, after V lost 5 bases and J lost 5 bases. Germline lookup yields CDR1 SEHNR and CDR2 FQNEAQ (reference sequence). The chain's CDR3 is CASSQGLAGQETQYF. The CDR3 DNA sequence: TGTGCCAGCAGCCAAGGACTAGCGGGACAGGAGACCCAGTACTTC.

J is TRBJ1-5 and V is TRBV27, with a possible D match to TRBD1 (6 bases). This CDR3 has 15 residues. V lost 4 bases and J 0 bases, leaving 10 bases between the germline ends. Germline assignment: CDR1 MNHEY and CDR2 SMNVEV (reference sequence). CDR3 sequence (DNA): TGTGCCAGCAGTTCTACAGGGAATAGCAATCAGCCCCAGCATTTT. It is translated as CASSSTGNSNQPQHF.

The V and J genes are TRBV6-1 and TRBJ1-1; D unclear. Germline V gene data show CDR1 as MNHNS and CDR2 as SASEGT. V was cut by 0 bases and J by 14 bases, with 10 bases left in between. The length of the CDR3 is 11 residues. The CDR3 region is CASSEASLVFF. CDR3 DNA: TGTGCCAGCAGTGAAGCTTCATTAGTGTTCTTT.

The V gene is TRBV10-3, the J gene TRBJ1-2, with 8 bases matching TRBD1. This CDR3 has 12 residues. J was trimmed by 6 bases and V by 10 bases; bases with no gene match: 7. Germline V CDR1 and CDR2: ENHRY, SYGVKD. This CDR3 is CATHRDRHGYTF. The DNA of the CDR3 is TGTGCCACACACCGGGACAGGCATGGCTACACCTTC.

This clone was found a few times. Other nucleotide sequences in the sample specify the same CDR3. The chain combines TRBV9 with TRBJ1-5, with 9 bases aligning to TRBD1. This CDR3 contains 15 residues. In germline, CDR1 is SGDLS, CDR2 YYNGEE. V dropped 3 bases and J dropped 6; count of bases not matched to a gene: 7. CDR3 sequence: CASSAGQGWGQPQHF. The CDR3 nucleotides are TGTGCCAGCAGCGCAGGACAGGGGTGGGGTCAGCCCCAGCATTTT.

The CDR3 nucleotides read TGCGCCAGCAGCTTGGTTCAGGGGACAGACAATGAGCAGTTCTTC. Translation: CASSLVQGTDNEQFF. The chain joins TRBV5-1 to TRBJ2-1; TRBD1 agrees at 7 bases. Germline values: CDR1 SGHRS, CDR2 YFSETQ. The V and J ends lost 0 bases and 5 bases, in that order; junction bases with no gene match: 5. The CDR3 is made up of 15 amino acids.

The chain employs TRBV7-2 and TRBJ1-2; TRBD1 matches at 8 bases. The germline V gene has CDR1 SGHTA and CDR2 FQGNSA. With 4 bases clipped from V and 7 bases from J, the junction kept 8 bases outside the gene matches. The CDR3 is 14 amino acids. DNA for the CDR3: TGTGCCAGCAGCTACACCCCAGGGGGCGGTGGCTACACCTTC. Translating gives CASSYTPGGGGYTF.

On this clone itself: The junction departs from germline at one end; a sequencing error may be responsible. This rearrangement joins TRBV27 to TRBJ2-5, with D perhaps TRBD1 or TRBD2 (5 bases each). This CDR3 spans 11 amino acids. In germline, CDR1 is MNHEY, CDR2 SMNVEV (reference sequence). For the CDR3, the DNA is TGTGCCAGCAACTCCGGCGAACGAGGGGACTTC. Translation gives CASNSGERGDF.

This rearrangement joins TRBV7-2 to TRBJ2-3, with 9 bases that match TRBD2. Germline V gives CDR1 SGHTA, CDR2 FQGNSA. V shed 5 bases and J 8 bases; nucleotides not matched to a gene: 14. This CDR3 has 16 amino acids. The CDR3 loop is CASSMGLAGIVGTQYF. In nucleotides, the CDR3 is TGTGCCAGCAGCATGGGTCTAGCGGGAATAGTTGGTACGCAGTATTTT.

The chain joins TRBV9 to TRBJ1-2; D call uncertain. V was cut by 0 bases and J by 2 bases, with 11 bases left in between. This CDR3 is 15 amino acids long. The germline V gene has CDR1 SGDLS and CDR2 YYNGEE. CDR3 in DNA: TGTGCCAGCAGCGTAGACCCCGGAGCAAACTATGGCTACACCTTC. It encodes CASSVDPGANYGYTF. Full variable domain (outside the CDR3, taken from reference TRBV9 and TRBJ1-2): DSGVTQTPKHLITATGQRVTLRCSPRSGDLSVYWYQQSLDQGLQFLIQYYNGEERAKGNILERFSAQQFPDLHSELNLSSLELGDSALYFCASSVDPGANYGYTFGSGTRLTVV.

This clone was observed a single time. DNA for the CDR3: TGCGCCAGCAGCCAAGATTTTCCCATGAGATACGAGCAGTACTTC. The encoded protein is CASSQDFPMRYEQYF. J is TRBJ2-7 and V is TRBV4-3, with no clear D. Trimming left V 0 bases short and J 4 bases short, with 13 bases between. Germline V gives CDR1 LGHNA, CDR2 YSLEER. The CDR3 is made up of 15 amino acids.

The chain couples TRBV6-1 to TRBJ1-1, with D maybe TRBD1 (6 bases). Trimming took off 3 bases at V and 0 bases at J, with 8 bases between the two ends. This CDR3 has 14 amino acids. Germline V lookup: CDR1 MNHNS, CDR2 SASEGT. CDR3 nucleotide sequence: TGTGCCAGCAGTGAGGGACACTTGAACACTGAAGCTTTCTTT. The encoded protein is CASSEGHLNTEAFF.

The chain employs TRBV6-5 and TRBJ2-1, with D possibly TRBD2 on 5 matching bases. Trimming cost V 5 bases and J 7 bases, with 9 bases left between them. Germline V CDR1 and CDR2: MNHEY, SVGAGI. The CDR3 length is 12 residues. The CDR3 loop reads CASSGGGNEQFF. In DNA form, the CDR3 reads TGTGCCAGCAGTGGAGGAGGTAATGAGCAGTTCTTC.

This clone showed up just once. CDR3 nucleotides: TGTGCCAGCAGTTTCCAGGCGGGAGACACTGAAGCTTTCTTT. This encodes CASSFQAGDTEAFF. This chain connects TRBV6-6 to TRBJ1-1; no reliable D call. Germline CDR1 MNHNY, CDR2 SVGAGI (reference sequence). This CDR3 contains 14 residues. Trimming left V 4 bases short and J 3 bases short, with 12 bases between.

The chain links TRBV11-3 to TRBJ2-1; 8 nucleotides align to TRBD1. The V and J ends lost 0 bases and 2 bases, in that order; junction bases with no gene match: 0. This CDR3 is 15 amino acids long. Per germline, CDR1 SGHNT and CDR2 YENEEA. CDR3 loop: CASSLETGAYNEQFF. Written as DNA, the CDR3 is TGTGCCAGCAGCTTAGAGACAGGGGCCTACAATGAGCAGTTCTTC.

The chain has TRBV30 and TRBJ2-3; TRBD2 agrees at 10 bases. The germline CDR1 and CDR2 sequences are GTSNPN and SVGIG (reference sequence). This CDR3 has 15 residues. V lost 2 bases and J lost 4; bases outside the gene matches: 6. The CDR3 sequence: CAWSPSGRASDTQYF. The CDR3 DNA reads as TGTGCCTGGAGTCCAAGCGGGAGGGCCTCAGATACGCAGTATTTT.